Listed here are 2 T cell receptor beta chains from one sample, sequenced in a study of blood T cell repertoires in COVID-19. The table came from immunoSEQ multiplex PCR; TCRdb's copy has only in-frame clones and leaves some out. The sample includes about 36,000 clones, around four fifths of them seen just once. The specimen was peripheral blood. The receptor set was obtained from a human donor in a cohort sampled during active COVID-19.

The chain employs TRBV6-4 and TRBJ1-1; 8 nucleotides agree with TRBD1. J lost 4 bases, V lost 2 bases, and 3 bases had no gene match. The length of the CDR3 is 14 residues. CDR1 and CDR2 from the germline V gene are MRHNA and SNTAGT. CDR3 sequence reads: CASSDRDRPTEAFF. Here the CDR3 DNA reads TGTGCCAGCAGTGACCGGGACAGGCCCACTGAAGCTTTCTTT.

This CDR3 is CASSLGRGQIYEQYF. In nucleotides, the CDR3 is TGCGCCAGCAGCCTTGGGCGGGGACAGATCTACGAGCAGTACTTC. This rearrangement joins TRBV5-1 to TRBJ2-7, with a possible D match to TRBD1 (7 bases). The CDR3 sequence is 15 residues long. V was clipped by 4 bases and J by 3 bases, with 17 bases between them. Germline assignment: CDR1 SGHRS and CDR2 YFSETQ.